Listed below are T cell receptor beta chains from one sample, sequenced in a study of blood T cell repertoires in COVID-19. Measured with immunoSEQ multiplex PCR; TCRdb has only the in-frame clones, and not every one. The data contain approximately 200,000 clones, 86% of them singletons. Sequenced input: PBMCs or T cells enriched from blood (not recorded which). These receptors were taken from a woman in her 30s who had recovered from COVID-19. Both conserved end residues are part of each CDR3. D genes are given only for firm matches. A row's size may be missing; if present it is once, few, many or a size class.

>TRBJ1-4|TRBV19|few|TRBD1
CASSGYRGRVEKLFF
TGTGCCAGTAGTGGCTACAGGGGACGTGTGGAAAAACTGTTTTTT
>TRBJ1-5|TRBV28|NA|NA
CASSFVGAYQPQHF
TGTGCCAGCAGTTTTGTGGGGGCCTATCAGCCCCAGCATTTT
>TRBJ2-7|TRBV28|NA|TRBD1
CASRDRGEQYF
TGTGCCAGCAGGGACAGGGGCGAGCAGTACTTC
>TRBJ1-1|TRBV10-3|NA|TRBD1
CAASRDRGLRGEAFF
TGTGCCGCTTCCCGGGACAGGGGGCTCCGCGGTGAAGCTTTCTTT
>TRBJ2-1|TRBV29-1|NA|NA
CSVESGIPYNEQFF
TGCAGCGTTGAATCAGGGATCCCCTACAATGAGCAGTTCTTC
>TRBJ2-2|TRBV19|NA|NA
CASSYASEVGGELFF
TGTGCCAGTAGTTACGCTAGCGAGGTCGGGGGGGAGCTGTTTTTT
>TRBJ2-7|TRBV27|NA|TRBD2
CASSSKPSAGTSGRFSEQYF
TGTGCCAGCAGTTCAAAGCCTTCCGCCGGGACTAGCGGGAGGTTCAGCGAGCAGTACTTC
>TRBJ1-5|TRBV7-8|NA|NA
CASSLPPQGRLNSNQPQHF
TGTGCCAGCAGCCTCCCCCCACAGGGAAGGCTGAATAGCAATCAGCCCCAGCATTTT
>TRBJ2-3|TRBV11-2|NA|NA
CASSFSTDTQYF
TGTGCCAGCAGCTTCTCCACAGATACGCAGTATTTT
>TRBJ1-2|TRBV7-2|NA|TRBD1
CASSLPTGDRGSGYTF
TGTGCCAGCAGCTTACCAACGGGGGACAGGGGATCTGGCTACACCTTC
>TRBJ1-2|TRBV28|NA|NA
CASSFNSVGYTF
TGTGCCAGCAGTTTTAATTCGGTTGGCTACACCTTC
>TRBJ2-1|TRBV7-2|few|NA
CASSLRPGGGHNEQFF
TGTGCCAGCAGCTTAAGACCCGGAGGGGGCCACAATGAGCAGTTCTTC
>TRBJ2-3|TRBV6-7|NA|TRBD2
CASSYSRRLLAGVADTQYF
TGTGCCAGCAGTTACTCCAGGAGATTACTAGCGGGAGTGGCAGATACGCAGTATTTT
>TRBJ2-7|TRBV18|NA|TRBD2
CASSGLAGGDEQYF
TGTGCCAGCTCCGGACTAGCGGGAGGTGACGAGCAGTACTTC
>TRBJ2-3|TRBV4-1|NA|TRBD2
CASSPRHSGGGADTQYF
TGCGCCAGCAGCCCACGTCATAGCGGGGGGGGCGCAGATACGCAGTATTTT
>TRBJ1-4|TRBV6-1|NA|TRBD1
CASSEGDRVGEKLFF
TGTGCCAGCAGTGAAGGCGACAGGGTGGGTGAAAAACTGTTTTTT
>TRBJ2-3|TRBV4-2|NA|TRBD2
CASSKTITGTSGRSDTQYF
TGTGCCAGCAGCAAGACGATCACCGGGACTAGCGGGAGATCAGATACGCAGTATTTT
>TRBJ2-1|TRBV5-1|once|NA
CASSTRRSLRYNEQFF
TGCGCCAGCAGCACCCGGAGGAGCCTTCGCTACAATGAGCAGTTCTTC
>TRBJ1-5|TRBV7-9|NA|NA
CASSSGVGSNQPQHF
TGTGCCAGCAGCTCCGGGGTCGGGTCGAATCAGCCCCAGCATTTT
>TRBJ2-7|TRBV5-1|NA|NA
CASSLERQTYEQYF
TGCGCCAGCAGCTTGGAAAGACAGACCTACGAGCAGTACTTC
>TRBJ2-7|TRBV7-9|few|NA
CASSRGGSSSYEQYF
TGTGCCAGCAGCCGTGGCGGCAGTAGCTCCTACGAGCAGTACTTC
>TRBJ1-3|TRBV5-6|NA|NA
CASSLVAGVSGNTIYF
TGTGCCAGCAGCTTGGTGGCGGGCGTCTCTGGAAACACCATATATTTT
>TRBJ1-4|TRBV12-3/TRBV12-4|NA|TRBD1
CASSILSGGLFF
TGTGCCAGCAGTATACTTTCAGGGGGACTGTTTTTT
>TRBJ2-1|TRBV28|NA|TRBD1
CASSRTGGIYNEQFF
TGTGCCAGCAGCCGGACAGGGGGCATCTACAATGAGCAGTTCTTC
>TRBJ1-3|TRBV7-9|NA|NA
CASSPGNSGNTIYF
TGTGCCAGCAGTCCAGGGAACTCTGGAAACACCATATATTTT
>TRBJ1-6|TRBV5-6|NA|TRBD1
CASSRTGFGSPLHF
TGTGCCAGCAGCCGGACAGGGTTCGGGTCACCCCTCCACTTT
>TRBJ2-2|TRBV13|NA|TRBD1
CASSVRGPTITGELFF
TGTGCCAGCAGCGTGAGGGGGCCGACCATCACCGGGGAGCTGTTTTTT
>TRBJ1-2|TRBV19|NA|TRBD1
CASSTTGAYGYTF
TGTGCCAGTAGTACGACAGGGGCCTATGGCTACACCTTC
>TRBJ2-7|TRBV2|NA|NA
CASKTGSAYEQYF
TGTGCCAGCAAAACGGGGTCCGCCTACGAGCAGTACTTC
>TRBJ2-1|TRBV11-1|NA|NA
CASSPSGYRGDEQFF
TGTGCCAGCAGCCCCTCTGGCTACCGGGGTGATGAGCAGTTCTTC
>TRBJ2-7|TRBV2|NA|TRBD2
CASSEVLAVGFYEQYF
TGTGCCAGCAGTGAAGTCCTAGCGGTAGGATTCTACGAGCAGTACTTC
>TRBJ2-7|TRBV5-6|NA|TRBD2
CASSPGTSWEQYF
TGTGCCAGCAGCCCCGGGACTAGCTGGGAGCAGTACTTC
>TRBJ2-5|TRBV18|NA|NA
CASSPLEYQETQYF
TGTGCCAGCTCACCACTCGAGTACCAAGAGACCCAGTACTTC
>TRBJ1-3|TRBV18|NA|TRBD1
CASSPTMGQSGNTIYF
TGTGCCAGCTCACCAACGATGGGACAGTCTGGAAACACCATATATTTT
>TRBJ1-5|TRBV28|NA|TRBD1
CAIPGTGEFVSNQPQHF
TGTGCCATACCAGGGACAGGGGAATTTGTCAGCAATCAGCCCCAGCATTTT
>TRBJ2-3|TRBV21-1|NA|NA
CASSKVGIRDFSTDTQYF
TGTGCCAGCAGCAAAGTTGGGATCCGGGACTTCAGCACAGATACGCAGTATTTT
>TRBJ2-7|TRBV2|NA|NA
CASLLYEQYF
TGTGCCAGCCTATTATACGAGCAGTACTTC
>TRBJ2-7|TRBV3-1/TRBV3-2|once|NA
CASSQTTRKHYEQYF
TGTGCCAGCAGCCAAACCACCCGCAAACACTACGAGCAGTACTTC
>TRBJ2-1|TRBV24-1|NA|NA
CATSDLILREVGGNEQFF
TGTGCCACCAGTGATTTAATCTTGCGGGAAGTTGGAGGCAATGAGCAGTTCTTC
>TRBJ2-2|TRBV7-9|NA|NA
CASSLIESGELFF
TGTGCCAGCAGCTTAATTGAGTCCGGGGAGCTGTTTTTT
>TRBJ1-1|TRBV5-1|NA|NA
CASSTINVTVNTEAFF
TGCGCCAGCAGTACCATTAACGTGACAGTGAACACTGAAGCTTTCTTT
>TRBJ2-7|TRBV11-3|NA|TRBD1
CASSLRGQGSYEQYF
TGTGCCAGCAGCTTAAGGGGACAGGGGTCCTACGAGCAGTACTTC
>TRBJ1-1|TRBV6-1|NA|NA
CASSEARRGSTEAFF
TGTGCCAGCAGTGAAGCGCGAAGGGGCTCCACTGAAGCTTTCTTT
>TRBJ2-5|TRBV3-1/TRBV3-2|few|NA
CASSHSIGRNFKETQYF
TGTGCCAGCAGCCATTCAATTGGGAGAAACTTTAAAGAGACCCAGTACTTC
>TRBJ1-5|TRBV23-1|NA|TRBD1
CASSRDGQGRNQPQHF
TGCGCCAGCAGTCGGGACGGACAGGGACGCAATCAGCCCCAGCATTTT
>TRBJ1-6|TRBV30|NA|NA
CAWALSGVGSPLHF
TGTGCCTGGGCCCTCTCGGGGGTTGGTTCACCCCTCCACTTT
>TRBJ1-2|TRBV18|NA|NA
CASSSSDYGYTF
TGTGCCAGCTCGTCTAGTGACTATGGCTACACCTTC